This paragraph covers one T cell receptor (beta chain) sequence. Its matching antigen is unknown. The junction shows a germline mismatch at one end, possibly a read error. Genomic DNA served as template for TCR beta VDJ and CDR3 profiling. In TCRdb, the reads were re-called with MiXCR into one record per CDR3 protein. The repertoire holds about 190,000 distinct CDR3 sequences, approximately 49% seen once, with approximately 15% in the top ten. This entry belongs to a study of CD8+CD57+ T cells in acquired aplastic anemia. Study-level background: DNA per sorted CD4+ or CD8+ sample ranged roughly 0.17 to 27.4 ug, averaging approximately 3.3 ug. Points from the study as a whole: Patients did not significantly differ from controls in CD8+ Simpson's diversity. Overlap between patients and controls comprised 25 to 30 CD8+ CDR3 sequences.

The length of the CDR3 is 13 residues. Germline CDR1 reads SNHLY; CDR2 reads FYNNEI. The sample comprised sorted CD4+, CD8+, or CD8+CD57+ T cells (not recorded which) from PBMCs. The receptor was derived from a human donor in good health, serving as a control. This chain connects TRBV2 to TRBJ1-6; no clear D. CDR3 coding DNA: TGTGCCAGCAGTGAATCCCGCGGAGCAGAGTTAAACTTT. Encoded protein: CASSESRGAELNF.